Below are 24 T cell receptor beta chains sequenced from a single sample in a study of early T cells in non-severe SARS-CoV-2 infection. One entry per CDR3 protein, called by TCRdb with MiXCR from the 5' RACE reads. The data show more than 90,000 distinct CDR3 sequences, 8% to 13% seen once. The material sequenced was whole blood. All receptors come from an adult who was a healthcare worker with PCR-confirmed SARS-CoV-2 infection or an uninfected control (not recorded which).

This clonotype was seen many times. The chain carries TRBV7-3 and TRBJ2-6, with D uncertain. Germline assignment: CDR1 SGHTA and CDR2 FQGTGA. Trimming pared 5 bases from V and 2 bases from J, leaving 10 bases between. The CDR3 extends over 15 amino acids. The CDR3 DNA follows: TGTGCCAGCAGCCCCCTGACTGCTGGGGCCAACGTCCTGACTTTC. Amino acid sequence: CASSPLTAGANVLTF.

This clonotype was seen at least ten times. The chain has TRBV11-2 and TRBJ1-2; 7 bases map to TRBD1. The CDR3 spans 15 residues. The V and J ends lost 4 bases and 7 bases, in that order; junction bases with no gene match: 12. Germline assignment: CDR1 SGHAT and CDR2 FQNNGV. CDR3 region: CASSSQSQGIGGYTF. The CDR3 DNA reads TGTGCCAGCAGCTCTCAATCACAGGGGATTGGTGGCTACACCTTC.

This chain joins TRBV6-5 and TRBJ1-5; D gene uncertain. V was cut by 1 base and J by 5 bases, with 9 bases left in between. This CDR3 comprises 14 residues. Per germline, CDR1 MNHEY and CDR2 SVGAGI. CDR3 residues: CASSYLAADQPQHF. CDR3 nucleotide sequence: TGTGCCAGCAGTTACTTGGCTGCAGATCAGCCCCAGCATTTT.

This clonotype turned up a few times. The chain combines TRBV7-9 with TRBJ2-7; D might be TRBD1 or TRBD2, each matching 7 bases. The V end was cut by 4 bases, the J end by 4 bases, with 14 bases between. The CDR3 has 14 residues. CDR1 and CDR2 from the germline V gene are SEHNR and FQNEAQ (reference sequence). DNA for the CDR3: TGTGCCAGCAGCTCGACAGGGAGGGAGTACGAGCAGTACTTC. As protein: CASSSTGREYEQYF.

This chain uses TRBV27 with TRBJ2-1; the D is unclear. This CDR3 is 14 amino acids long. Germline V gene data show CDR1 as MNHEY and CDR2 as SMNVEV (reference sequence). Trimming stripped 2 bases from V and 9 bases from J, with 14 bases between. The CDR3 loop is CASSLGLSRVEQFF. The CDR3 bases are TGTGCCAGCAGTTTAGGCCTCTCCCGTGTTGAGCAGTTCTTC.

This clonotype was counted a few times. The chain joins TRBV20-1 to TRBJ1-2; 7 nucleotides align to TRBD1. CDR3 length equals 12 residues. Per germline, CDR1 DFQATT and CDR2 SNEGSKA (reference sequence). With 5 bases clipped from V and 5 bases from J, the junction kept 5 bases outside the gene matches. The CDR3 bases are TGCAGTGCTCAAGACAGGGTGTATGGCTACACCTTC. Translated, it gives CSAQDRVYGYTF.

This clonotype turned up a few times. V usage is TRBV12-3 or TRBV12-4 and J usage is TRBJ1-2; tentatively, D is TRBD1 (6 bases). V shed 5 bases and J shed 3 bases, with 10 bases lying between them. The CDR3 loop spans 13 amino acids. CDR3 residues: CASSGGSYYGYTF. The CDR3 DNA is TGTGCCAGCAGTGGGGGCAGTTACTATGGCTACACCTTC.

The chain couples TRBV3-1 to TRBJ2-2, with D unclear. CDR3 length equals 12 residues. With 0 bases removed from V and 9 bases from J, the gap between germline ends came to 5 bases. CDR1 and CDR2 from the germline V gene are LGHDT and YNNKEL (reference sequence). The CDR3 nucleotides read TGTGCCAGCAGCCAAGATGCGAGGGAGCTGTTTTTT. This sequence encodes CASSQDARELFF.

This chain links TRBV7-8 with TRBJ1-1; TRBD1 aligns across 7 bases. Trimming took 3 bases from V and 2 from J; bases not matched to a gene: 18. The CDR3 has 19 residues. Germline lookup yields CDR1 SGHVS and CDR2 FQNEAQ. The CDR3 DNA reads as TGTGCCAGCAGCTTCCCATTTACCCGGACAGGCATGGGAAACACTGAAGCTTTCTTT. Encoded protein: CASSFPFTRTGMGNTEAFF.

There are a few counts of this clonotype. The chain is built from TRBV7-9 and TRBJ2-3; 13 bases are shared with TRBD2. After removal of 6 bases from V and 1 base from J, the junction contained 1 base not matched to a gene. The CDR3 contains 15 residues. The germline V gene encodes CDR1 SEHNR and CDR2 FQNEAQ (reference sequence). CDR3 sequence: CASRTSGGGTDTQYF. The CDR3 DNA follows: TGTGCCAGCAGAACTAGCGGGGGGGGCACAGATACGCAGTATTTT.

The CDR3 protein is CASSYSSGGLSGNTIYF. CDR3 nucleotide sequence: TGTGCCAGCAGTTACTCGTCCGGGGGTTTATCTGGAAACACCATATATTTT. The gene calls are TRBV6-5 and TRBJ1-3; tentatively, D is TRBD1 (5 bases). Germline V lookup: CDR1 MNHEY, CDR2 SVGAGI. Trimming removed 0 bases at V and 1 base at J, with 13 bases between. The CDR3 sequence is 17 residues long.

This clonotype was detected only a few times. This chain joins TRBV27 and TRBJ2-1, with 10 bases matching TRBD2. Germline V gives CDR1 MNHEY, CDR2 SMNVEV (reference sequence). V gave up 4 bases and J gave up 7 bases; unmatched junction bases: 7. CDR3 size: 15 residues. The CDR3 loop reads CASSSTSGITNEQFF. In DNA, the CDR3 is TGTGCCAGCAGTTCCACTAGCGGGATAACGAATGAGCAGTTCTTC.

The chain couples TRBV9 to TRBJ2-3; 8 nucleotides line up with TRBD2. V shed 0 bases and J 5 bases; nucleotides not matched to a gene: 8. The CDR3 totals 16 residues. CDR1 and CDR2 (germline): SGDLS, YYNGEE. The CDR3 DNA is TGTGCCAGCAGCGTAGCTCCAGCGGGGGTTCAAGATACGCAGTATTTT. Its translation: CASSVAPAGVQDTQYF.

This clonotype has ten or more counts. This chain links TRBV2 with TRBJ2-7, with TRBD2 as a possible D gene (7 bases). V was shortened by 6 bases and J by 1 base, with 13 bases between the two germline ends. Germline V CDR1 and CDR2: SNHLY, FYNNEI. CDR3 length: 14 residues. CDR3 sequence reads: CASRASGTSYEQYF. Here the CDR3 DNA reads TGTGCCAGCAGGGCAAGCGGGACATCCTACGAGCAGTACTTC.

The chain employs TRBV7-9 and TRBJ1-6, with D unresolved. Trimming pared 5 bases from V and 3 bases from J, leaving 11 bases between. Germline CDR1 reads SEHNR; CDR2 reads FQNEAQ (reference sequence). The CDR3 totals 15 residues. CDR3 nucleotides: TGTGCCAGCAGCCCCGTTGGAATCTATAATTCACCCCTCCACTTT. Its translation is CASSPVGIYNSPLHF.

In this sample, this clonotype turned up many times. This chain joins TRBV11-3 and TRBJ2-2; D not certain. V was pared by 0 bases and J by 2 bases, with 10 bases between. The germline gives CDR1 SGHNT, CDR2 YENEEA. The CDR3 totals 16 residues. The CDR3 loop is CASSLDSRPNTGELFF. In nucleotides, the CDR3 is TGTGCCAGCAGCTTAGATAGCCGACCAAACACCGGGGAGCTGTTTTTT.

There are many counts of this clonotype. The V and J genes are TRBV29-1 and TRBJ1-3; a possible D gene is TRBD1 (5 bases). The CDR3 is 13 residues long. Germline CDR1 and CDR2: SQVTM and ANQGSEA. With 5 bases removed from V and 4 bases from J, the gap between germline ends came to 12 bases. The CDR3 protein is CSVSTGHGNTIYF. The CDR3 coding sequence is TGCAGCGTTTCCACGGGGCACGGAAACACCATATATTTT.

The V call is TRBV24-1, the J call TRBJ2-5; D not certain. The length of the CDR3 is 15 residues. The germline gives CDR1 KGHDR, CDR2 SFDVKD. V gave up 3 bases and J gave up 2 bases, with 12 bases separating them. The DNA for the CDR3 is TGTGCCACCAGTGATCTAGTAGCCGGGCAAGAGACCCAGTACTTC. It translates to CATSDLVAGQETQYF.

This clonotype was counted a few times. The gene calls are TRBV9 and TRBJ2-7; D is unclear. The germline V and J ends were trimmed by 0 bases and 0 bases, with 7 bases remaining between them. The germline CDR1 and CDR2 sequences are SGDLS and YYNGEE. The CDR3 loop spans 14 amino acids. The CDR3 region is CASSVEQFSYEQYF. The DNA for the CDR3 is TGTGCCAGCAGCGTAGAACAGTTCTCCTACGAGCAGTACTTC.

This clonotype was recorded at least ten times. This sequence joins TRBV20-1 and TRBJ2-1, with D possibly matching TRBD2 (6 bases). Germline V gives CDR1 DFQATT, CDR2 SNEGSKA (reference sequence). Trimming pared 2 bases from V and 3 bases from J, leaving 17 bases between. The CDR3 spans 16 residues. CDR3 residues: CSARPVRTKDYNEQFF. In DNA form, the CDR3 reads TGCAGTGCTAGACCGGTTAGGACTAAAGACTACAATGAGCAGTTCTTC.

This clonotype was counted only a few times. The chain uses TRBV14 and TRBJ2-7; D gene uncertain. The CDR3 extends over 13 amino acids. Trimming left V 2 bases short and J 3 bases short, with 8 bases between. Germline V gives CDR1 SGHDN, CDR2 FVKESK. This chain's CDR3 is CASSQTRFYEQYF. Here the CDR3 DNA reads TGTGCCAGCAGCCAAACCCGATTCTACGAGCAGTACTTC.

Only a few counts were recorded for this clonotype. The rearrangement uses TRBV29-1 and TRBJ2-1, with 7 bases identical to TRBD2. The CDR3 covers 17 residues. The V and J ends lost 1 base and 0 bases, in that order; junction bases with no gene match: 9. CDR1 and CDR2 (germline): SQVTM, ANQGSEA. CDR3 nucleotide sequence: TGCAGCGTTGAAGGATCAACCCTAGCGGACTCCTACAATGAGCAGTTCTTC. This codes for CSVEGSTLADSYNEQFF.

This clonotype was picked up a small number of times. The gene calls are TRBV7-2 and TRBJ1-2, with TRBD1 as a possible D gene (5 bases). The CDR3 is 14 amino acids. Trimming removed 2 bases from V and 8 bases from J, with 15 bases in between. The germline V gene encodes CDR1 SGHTA and CDR2 FQGNSA. The CDR3 region is CASSLRGSGGGYTF. The CDR3 DNA sequence: TGTGCCAGCAGCTTACGGGGCTCCGGAGGAGGCTACACCTTC. Combining the CDR3 with reference TRBV7-2 and TRBJ1-2 gives the whole variable domain GAGVSQSPSNKVTEKGKDVELRCDPISGHTALYWYRQSLGQGLEFLIYFQGNSAPDKSGLPSDRFSAERTGGSVSTLTIQRTQQEDSAVYLCASSLRGSGGGYTFGSGTRLTVV.

This clonotype showed up just a few times. This chain links TRBV5-1 with TRBJ1-6, with TRBD1 matching over 7 bases. The junction had 6 bases not matched to a gene; V was cut back by 1 base and J by 8 bases. CDR1 and CDR2 (germline): SGHRS, YFSETQ. The CDR3 is 15 amino acids. This CDR3 reads CASSLTGVTDSPLHF. The CDR3 coding sequence is TGCGCCAGCAGCTTGACAGGGGTTACCGATTCACCCCTCCACTTT.